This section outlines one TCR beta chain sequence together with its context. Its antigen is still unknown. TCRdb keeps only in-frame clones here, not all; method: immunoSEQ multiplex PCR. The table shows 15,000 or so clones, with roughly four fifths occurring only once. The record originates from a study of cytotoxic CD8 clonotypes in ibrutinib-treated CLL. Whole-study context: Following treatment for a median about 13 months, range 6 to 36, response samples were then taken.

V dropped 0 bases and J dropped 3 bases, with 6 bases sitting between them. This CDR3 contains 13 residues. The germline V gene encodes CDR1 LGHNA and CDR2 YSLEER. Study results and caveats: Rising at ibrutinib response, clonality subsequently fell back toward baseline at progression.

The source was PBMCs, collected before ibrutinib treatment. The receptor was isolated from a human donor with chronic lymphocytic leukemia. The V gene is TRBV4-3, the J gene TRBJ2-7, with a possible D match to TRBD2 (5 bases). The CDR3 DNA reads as TGCGCCAGCAGCCAAGACGGGAACTACGAGCAGTACTTC. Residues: CASSQDGNYEQYF.